Below, 24 T cell receptor beta chains from the same sample are listed, as sequenced in a study of metastatic and nonmetastatic thyroid tumors. TCRdb used MiXCR to call clones anew from the PCR reads. Among some 42,000 clones listed, around 27% were seen once. Patients underwent thyroid surgery, and none had received any treatment before it. The sample comprised blood. The receptors originated from a male donor with papillary thyroid cancer or a benign thyroid nodule (not recorded which). Some clones in this sample may be carry-over from other donors' samples.

This clone was detected a few times. The genes are TRBV9 and TRBJ2-3; 9 bases are a match to TRBD2. Per germline, CDR1 SGDLS and CDR2 YYNGEE. This CDR3 has 16 residues. V gave up 6 bases and J gave up 2 bases; unmatched junction bases: 10. The CDR3 DNA reads as TGTGCCAGCATCGGACATAGCGGGAGTGCCACAGATACGCAGTATTTT. Its protein is CASIGHSGSATDTQYF.

This clone was seen a few times. The V call is TRBV12-5, the J call TRBJ1-3; a possible D gene is TRBD1 (5 bases). The V gene lost 7 bases and the J gene lost 4 bases, with 14 bases spanning the gap. CDR1 LGHNT and CDR2 FRNRAP come from the germline V gene. The CDR3 extends over 14 amino acids. The CDR3 nucleotides are TGTGCTAGTGTTGGGACCTCGGGGGGAAACACCATATATTTT. Residues: CASVGTSGGNTIYF.

About this clone itself: An end of the junction differs from the germline gene, which may be a read error. CDR3 in amino acids: CAGSQDGGLAGGLGELFF. The CDR3 DNA sequence: TGTGCCGGCAGCCAAGACGGGGGACTAGCGGGAGGCCTCGGGGAGCTGTTTTTT. The genes are TRBV4-2 and TRBJ2-2, with 15 nucleotides matching TRBD2. This CDR3 contains 18 residues. Looked up from germline, CDR1 is LGHNA and CDR2 is YNFKEQ.

This clone occurred once. The chain joins TRBV7-2 to TRBJ1-2; maybe TRBD1 (5 bases). V was trimmed by 1 base and J by 6 bases, leaving 9 bases between them. The CDR3 spans 13 residues. Germline CDR1 is SGHTA and CDR2 is FQGNSA. In DNA, the CDR3 is TGTGCCAGCAGCTTAGTGTCGGGGGATGGCTACACCTTC. It encodes CASSLVSGDGYTF.

V gene TRBV20-1 combines with J gene TRBJ1-2; no reliable D call. Trimming took 2 bases from V and 0 from J, leaving 7 bases between them. The CDR3 spans 13 residues. Germline loops: CDR1 DFQATT, CDR2 SNEGSKA (reference sequence). The chain's CDR3 is CSARSASNYGYTF. The DNA for the CDR3 is TGCAGTGCTAGATCCGCCTCTAACTATGGCTACACCTTC.

The CDR3 is CSAIGQGNEQFF. CDR3 bases: TGCAGTGCCATAGGACAGGGCAATGAGCAGTTCTTC. The chain combines TRBV20-1 with TRBJ2-1; 8 positions agree with TRBD1. Germline V lookup: CDR1 DFQATT, CDR2 SNEGSKA (reference sequence). CDR3 length: 12 amino acids. After removal of 6 bases from V and 6 bases from J, the junction contained 4 bases not matched to a gene.

This clone was detected many times. The chain links TRBV6-1 to TRBJ1-5, with D uncertain. The length of the CDR3 is 15 residues. From germline, CDR1 is MNHNS and CDR2 SASEGT. V gave up 1 base and J gave up 9 bases, with 16 bases separating them. CDR3 in DNA: TGTGCCAGCAGTGAAGGTTTTCTAGGGTTTTGGCCCCAGCATTTT. This encodes CASSEGFLGFWPQHF.

This rearrangement joins TRBV13 to TRBJ2-2; TRBD2 aligns across 9 bases. Per germline, CDR1 PRHDT and CDR2 FYEKMQ (reference sequence). The CDR3 has 20 amino acids. The junction had 16 bases not matched to a gene; V was cut back by 5 bases and J by 0 bases. The CDR3 is CASSPSKGAGGAANTGELFF. Written as DNA, the CDR3 is TGTGCCAGCAGCCCTTCGAAGGGGGCGGGAGGGGCTGCGAACACCGGGGAGCTGTTTTTT.

The CDR3 coding sequence is TGTGCCAGCAGTGCCAACAGGGGTCACACTTTCTTT. Its translation: CASSANRGHTFF. The chain joins TRBV25-1 to TRBJ1-1; 7 bases are a match to TRBD1. Germline V lookup: CDR1 MGHDK, CDR2 SYGVNS. The trim removed 4 bases at V and 12 bases at J, leaving 8 bases unmatched. The length of the CDR3 is 12 residues.

This clone has ten or more counts. The junction departs from germline at one end; a sequencing error may be responsible. The rearrangement uses TRBV18 and TRBJ2-1, with D perhaps matching TRBD1 or TRBD2 (5 bases each). In germline, CDR1 is KGHSH, CDR2 LQKENI. CDR3 length: 14 amino acids. CDR3 loop: CASCGGSSYDEQFF. DNA for the CDR3: TGTGCCAGCTGTGGGGGAAGCTCCTACGATGAGCAGTTCTTC.

This rearrangement joins TRBV7-6 to TRBJ2-5, with 8 bases identical to TRBD2. The germline V gene has CDR1 SGHVS and CDR2 FNYEAQ. The ends lost 6 bases at V and 1 base at J; junction bases unmatched: 16. This CDR3 is 18 amino acids long. The CDR3 reads CASSPFGGAGRLQETQYF. Here the CDR3 DNA reads TGTGCCAGCAGTCCATTCGGGGGGGCAGGGCGACTCCAAGAGACCCAGTACTTC.

The table lists this clone with many counts. The chain recombines TRBV3-1 with TRBJ2-4; TRBD1 matches 7 bases. Germline assignment: CDR1 LGHDT and CDR2 YNNKEL (reference sequence). V lost 0 bases to trimming and J lost 8 bases; unmatched junction nucleotides: 10. This CDR3 region has 16 residues. CDR3 in amino acids: CASSQDSTGSGYIQYF. The CDR3 nucleotides read TGTGCCAGCAGCCAAGATTCGACAGGGTCGGGATACATTCAGTACTTC.

This rearrangement joins TRBV4-3 to TRBJ2-7; 8 positions agree with TRBD2. There are 16 residues in the CDR3. V shed 1 base and J 0 bases; nucleotides not matched to a gene: 5. Germline V gives CDR1 LGHNA, CDR2 YSLEER. The chain's CDR3 is CASSQVLADSSYEQYF. The CDR3 DNA reads as TGCGCCAGCAGCCAAGTACTAGCGGACAGCTCCTACGAGCAGTACTTC.

The rearrangement uses TRBV7-9 and TRBJ2-7; D is unclear. The CDR3 totals 12 residues. Germline V CDR1 and CDR2: SEHNR, FQNEAQ (reference sequence). Trimming shortened V by 1 base and J by 6 bases, and 7 bases separated the two germline ends. The CDR3 protein is CASSLVVAEQYF. CDR3 nucleotides: TGTGCCAGCAGCTTAGTCGTTGCCGAGCAGTACTTC. The full variable domain, with the rest looked up from reference TRBV7-9 and TRBJ2-7, is DTGVSQNPRHKITKRGQNVTFRCDPISEHNRLYWYRQTLGQGPEFLTYFQNEAQLEKSRLLSDRFSAERPKGSFSTLEIQRTEQGDSAMYLCASSLVVAEQYFGPGTRLTVT.

The rearrangement uses TRBV7-2 and TRBJ2-1; no definite D call. This CDR3 is built from 14 residues. CDR1 is SGHTA, CDR2 FQGNSA, per germline. V shed 5 bases and J shed 3 bases, with 11 bases lying between them. The CDR3 spells CASSDPLLYNEQFF. In DNA, the CDR3 is TGTGCCAGCAGCGACCCTCTGCTCTACAATGAGCAGTTCTTC.

This clone was recorded many times. The chain joins TRBV29-1 to TRBJ2-1; 11 bases align to TRBD2. Per the germline V gene, CDR1 is SQVTM and CDR2 is ANQGSEA. Unmatched junction bases numbered 7, after V lost 6 bases and J lost 0 bases. The CDR3 contains 16 residues. CDR3 region: CSVSGLAASSYNEQFF. Here the CDR3 DNA reads TGCAGCGTCTCGGGACTAGCGGCAAGCTCCTACAATGAGCAGTTCTTC.

This clone was seen at least ten times. A much larger clone lies one base from this, so it may be a read error. The CDR3 DNA sequence: TGTGCCAGTAGTATTACACTGGGTTCCCTCCTCTACGGGCAGTACTTC. Protein product: CASSITLGSLLYGQYF. The chain recombines TRBV19 with TRBJ2-7; D is uncertain. The CDR3 consists of 16 residues. Germline V gene data show CDR1 as LNHDA and CDR2 as SQIVND (reference sequence).

This chain joins TRBV6-4 and TRBJ2-1, with D hard to call. CDR3 size: 15 residues. V lost 6 bases, J lost 8 bases, and 20 bases lay in between. The germline V gene encodes CDR1 MRHNA and CDR2 SNTAGT. CDR3 sequence (DNA): TGTGCCAGCAGCCCAACGTGCGTGAGGAGCTATGAGCAGTTCTTC. This sequence encodes CASSPTCVRSYEQFF.

Worth noting for this clone: One junction end disagrees with the germline gene, perhaps due to a read error. The rearrangement links TRBV6-2 or TRBV6-3 to TRBJ2-6; TRBD2 agrees at 11 bases. The germline CDR1 and CDR2 sequences are MNHEY and SVGEGT. This CDR3 is built from 16 residues. CDR3 DNA: TGTGCCAGCAGTCTGACTAGCGGGACTGGGTCCAACGTCCTGACTTTC. Amino acid sequence: CASSLTSGTGSNVLTF.

The sample holds a few counts of this clone. The chain recombines TRBV19 with TRBJ2-7; a possible D gene is TRBD2 (6 bases). The V end was cut by 4 bases, the J end by 0 bases, with 13 bases between. This CDR3 region has 15 residues. Per the germline V gene, CDR1 is LNHDA and CDR2 is SQIVND (reference sequence). CDR3 loop: CASSNWGVSSYEQYF. In DNA form, the CDR3 reads TGTGCCAGTAGTAACTGGGGGGTGAGCTCCTACGAGCAGTACTTC.

This clone rates as medium-sized. The chain employs TRBV6-4 and TRBJ2-7; D gene uncertain. Trimming stripped 4 bases from V and 5 bases from J, with 15 bases between. The germline V gene has CDR1 MRHNA and CDR2 SNTAGT. The CDR3 extends over 14 amino acids. DNA of the CDR3: TGTGCCAGCAGTGTAAGCGCGGAGAGCAACGAGCAGTACTTC. Its protein is CASSVSAESNEQYF.

The V and J genes are TRBV4-1 and TRBJ2-7, with 7 nucleotides matching TRBD2. CDR3 length: 15 residues. V gave up 3 bases and J gave up 3 bases; unmatched junction bases: 8. Germline CDR1 and CDR2: MGHRA and YSYEKL. CDR3 bases: TGCGCCAGCAGCCAGGGGGGGAACCCTCGCTACGAGCAGTACTTC. Its translation: CASSQGGNPRYEQYF.

With respect to this clone: One junction end disagrees with the germline gene, perhaps due to a read error. The rearrangement joins TRBV29-1 to TRBJ1-1; possible D gene TRBD1, 5 bases. The CDR3 spans 13 residues. Germline V gene data show CDR1 as SQVTM and CDR2 as ANQGSEA. The CDR3 coding sequence is TGCAGCGCCCGGCGGCGGGGGAACACTGAATCTTTCTTT. It is translated as CSARRRGNTESFF.

The chain links TRBV7-9 to TRBJ1-1; 7 nucleotides align to TRBD1. The CDR3 is 15 amino acids. With 1 base clipped from V and 2 bases from J, the junction kept 4 bases outside the gene matches. In germline, CDR1 is SEHNR, CDR2 FQNEAQ (reference sequence). The CDR3 protein is CASSLGGGGNTEAFF. CDR3 in DNA: TGTGCCAGCAGCTTAGGAGGAGGGGGCAACACTGAAGCTTTCTTT. The complete variable domain, with remaining parts taken from reference TRBV7-9 and TRBJ1-1, reads DTGVSQNPRHKITKRGQNVTFRCDPISEHNRLYWYRQTLGQGPEFLTYFQNEAQLEKSRLLSDRFSAERPKGSFSTLEIQRTEQGDSAMYLCASSLGGGGNTEAFFGQGTRLTVV.